This TCR beta chain was recovered during a study of cytotoxic CD8 clonotypes in ibrutinib-treated CLL. Worth noting for this clone: Its specificity is unknown.

Clones were sequenced by immunoSEQ multiplex PCR, and TCRdb holds only the in-frame ones, with some missing. The repertoire consists of tens of thousands of clones, with 70% to 80% occurring once and the leading ten covering more than 4.5%. Germline loops: CDR1 SGHRS, CDR2 YFSETQ. Between the trimmed V and J ends, which lost 6 bases and 6 bases, there was a span of 8 bases. The CDR3 sequence is 11 residues long. Study-level findings and limits: Having risen at ibrutinib response, clonality had fallen back toward baseline by progression.

The TCR sequence derives from a human donor with chronic lymphocytic leukemia. V is TRBV5-1 and J is TRBJ2-3; D may be TRBD1 or TRBD2 (5 bases each). Sequencing used PBMCs, obtained after 12 months of ibrutinib treatment. The CDR3 is CASTWGDTQYF. The DNA of the CDR3 is TGCGCCAGCACCTGGGGGGATACGCAGTATTTT.